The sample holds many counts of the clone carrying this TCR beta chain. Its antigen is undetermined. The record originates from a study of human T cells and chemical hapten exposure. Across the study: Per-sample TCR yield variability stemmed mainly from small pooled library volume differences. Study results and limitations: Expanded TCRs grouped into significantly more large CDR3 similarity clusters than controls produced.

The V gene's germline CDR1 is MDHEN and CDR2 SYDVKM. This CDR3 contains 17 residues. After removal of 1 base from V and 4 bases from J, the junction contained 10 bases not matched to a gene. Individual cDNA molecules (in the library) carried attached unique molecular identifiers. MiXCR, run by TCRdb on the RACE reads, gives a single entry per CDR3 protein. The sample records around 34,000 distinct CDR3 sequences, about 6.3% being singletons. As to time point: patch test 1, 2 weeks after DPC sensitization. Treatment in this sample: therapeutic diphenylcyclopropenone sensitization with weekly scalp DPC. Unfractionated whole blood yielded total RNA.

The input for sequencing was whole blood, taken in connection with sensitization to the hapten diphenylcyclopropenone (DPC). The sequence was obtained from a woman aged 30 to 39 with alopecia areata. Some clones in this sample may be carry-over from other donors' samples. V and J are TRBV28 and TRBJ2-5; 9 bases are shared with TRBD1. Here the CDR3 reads CASSLSASGTGRETQYF. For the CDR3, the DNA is TGTGCCAGCAGTTTATCCGCCTCTGGGACAGGGAGAGAGACCCAGTACTTC.